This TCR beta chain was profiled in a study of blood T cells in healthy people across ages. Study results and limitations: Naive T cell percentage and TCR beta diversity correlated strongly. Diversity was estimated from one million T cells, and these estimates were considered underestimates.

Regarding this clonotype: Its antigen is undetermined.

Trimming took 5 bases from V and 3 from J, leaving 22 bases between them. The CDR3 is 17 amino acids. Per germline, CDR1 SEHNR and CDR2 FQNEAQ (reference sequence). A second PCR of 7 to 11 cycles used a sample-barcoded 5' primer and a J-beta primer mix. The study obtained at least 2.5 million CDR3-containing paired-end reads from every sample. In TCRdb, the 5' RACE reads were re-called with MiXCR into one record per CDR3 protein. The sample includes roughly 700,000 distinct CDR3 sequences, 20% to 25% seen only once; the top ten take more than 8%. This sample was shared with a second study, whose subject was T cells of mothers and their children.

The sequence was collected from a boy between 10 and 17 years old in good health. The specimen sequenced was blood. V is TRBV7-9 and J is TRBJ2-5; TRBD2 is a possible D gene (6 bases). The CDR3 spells CASSPRIAGHAKETQYF. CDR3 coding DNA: TGTGCCAGCAGCCCCCGCATTGCGGGGCACGCAAAAGAGACCCAGTACTTC.